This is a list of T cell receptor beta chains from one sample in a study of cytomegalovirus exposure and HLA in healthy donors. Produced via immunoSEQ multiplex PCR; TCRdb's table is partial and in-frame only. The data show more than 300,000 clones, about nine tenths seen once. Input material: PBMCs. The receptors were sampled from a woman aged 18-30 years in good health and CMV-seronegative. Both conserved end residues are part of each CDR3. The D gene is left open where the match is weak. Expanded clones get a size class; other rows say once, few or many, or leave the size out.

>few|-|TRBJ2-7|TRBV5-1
TGCGCCAGCAGCTTGGTAGGACAGTCCTACGAGCAGTACTTC
CASSLVGQSYEQYF
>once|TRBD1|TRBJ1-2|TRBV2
TGTGCCAGCAGTGAAAAGGGAGGTGACAGGGCCGATGGCTACACCTTC
CASSEKGGDRADGYTF
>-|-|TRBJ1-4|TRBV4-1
TGCGCCAGCAGCCAAGTTGTCCTTGGCGAAAAACTGTTTTTT
CASSQVVLGEKLFF
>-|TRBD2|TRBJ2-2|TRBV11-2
TGTGCCAGCAAATTTAACGCGGGAGCTAGCGGGGAGCTGTTTTTT
CASKFNAGASGELFF
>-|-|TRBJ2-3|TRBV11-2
TGTGCCAGTTTGGGGCCTCGCACAGATACGCAGTATTTT
CASLGPRTDTQYF
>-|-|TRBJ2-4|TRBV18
TGTGCCAGCTCACCCCGGGGTGGGGTAAATCTAGCCAAAAACATTCAGTACTTC
CASSPRGGVNLAKNIQYF
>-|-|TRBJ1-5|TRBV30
TGTGCCTGGAGTTCAAGGGGTCTTCTCAATCAGCCCCAGCATTTT
CAWSSRGLLNQPQHF
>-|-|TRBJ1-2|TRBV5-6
TGTGCCAGCAGCTTGGATACAGGGTACTATGGCTACACCTTC
CASSLDTGYYGYTF
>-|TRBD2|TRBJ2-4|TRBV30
TGTGCCTGGTCACTGCCTAGCGGGGCCGAATTAGCCAAAAACATTCAGTACTTC
CAWSLPSGAELAKNIQYF
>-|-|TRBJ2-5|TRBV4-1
TGCGCCAGCAGCCAGTGGGGAGCCGGAGAGACCCAGTACTTC
CASSQWGAGETQYF
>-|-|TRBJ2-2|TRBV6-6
TGTGCCAGCAGTTACCTCCCGCCTAGCGACACCGGGGAGCTGTTTTTT
CASSYLPPSDTGELFF
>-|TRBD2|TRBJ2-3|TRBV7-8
TGTGCCAGCAGCTCCCGGGCGAGCGGGGGGCCCCCTAGCACAGATACGCAGTATTTT
CASSSRASGGPPSTDTQYF
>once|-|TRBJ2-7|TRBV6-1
TGTGCCAGCACCTGGGACACCTACGAGCAGTACTTC
CASTWDTYEQYF
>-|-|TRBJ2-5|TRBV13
TGTGCCAGCCGGGGGGCCGAGGAGACCCAGTACTTC
CASRGAEETQYF
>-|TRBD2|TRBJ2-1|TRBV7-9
TGTGCCAGCAGCTTACCCGGGACTAGAACCTACAATGAGCAGTTCTTC
CASSLPGTRTYNEQFF
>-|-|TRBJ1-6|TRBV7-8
TGTGCCAGCAGCCCCTTGGGGCTTGAGGCCTATAATTCACCCCTCCACTTT
CASSPLGLEAYNSPLHF
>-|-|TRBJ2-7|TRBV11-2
TGTGCCAGCAGCTTATTAACAGGGAGCTCCTACGAGCAGTACTTC
CASSLLTGSSYEQYF
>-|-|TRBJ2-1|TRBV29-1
TGCAGCGGATGGACGGGACTCTCGAACAATGAGCAGTTCTTC
CSGWTGLSNNEQFF
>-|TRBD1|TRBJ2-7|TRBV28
TGTGCCGTTCAGGGGGCGGCCTACGAGCAGTACTTC
CAVQGAAYEQYF
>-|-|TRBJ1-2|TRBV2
TGTGCCAGCAGTGACCTCGGGATCTTC
CASSDLGIF
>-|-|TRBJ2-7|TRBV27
TGTGCCAGCAGTTACCGGCAGGGATACGAGCAGTACTTC
CASSYRQGYEQYF
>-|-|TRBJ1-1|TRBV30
TGTGCCTCGTTGGCAGGGCGCACTGAAGCTTTCTTT
CASLAGRTEAFF
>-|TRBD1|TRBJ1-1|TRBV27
TGTGCCAGCAGCCCCACAGGGGGGTTTGAAGCTTTCTTT
CASSPTGGFEAFF
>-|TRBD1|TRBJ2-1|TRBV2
TGTGCCAGCAGTGATTTGGGACAGGGACCCTACAATGAGCAGTTCTTC
CASSDLGQGPYNEQFF
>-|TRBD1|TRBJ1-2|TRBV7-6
TGTGCCAGCAGCGCACAGGGGTCCTATGGCTACACCTTC
CASSAQGSYGYTF
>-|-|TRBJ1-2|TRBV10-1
TGCGCCAGCAGTGCTATGGGACAAAATAACTATGGCTACACCTTC
CASSAMGQNNYGYTF
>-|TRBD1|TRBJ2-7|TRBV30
TGTGCCTGGGGGGGGACAGGCTACGAGCAGTACTTC
CAWGGTGYEQYF